Described below is a single T cell receptor beta chain sequence and its context. No antigen is known for it. Base-call qualities are not available, and no considerably larger clone is one nucleotide away. In the same sample, other DNA sequences code for this CDR3. This record belongs to a study of blood T cell repertoires in COVID-19 (dated by TCRdb to about 2020). As for the study more broadly: Collaborator samples came from the United States, Italy and Spain and covered acute and convalescent phases of COVID-19. Nearly every sample came with metadata listing a de-identified subject ID, COVID-19 status, age in years and sex. The dataset comprised deeply sampled blood TCRbeta repertoires from subjects exposed to, actively infected with, or recovered from COVID-19. The prospective study material was composed of cDNA or gDNA derived from T cells, B-cell-depleted T cells, or PBMCs. Where HLA class I and class II types were available, the types were taken from metadata supplied by the sample provider, not from assay-based typing. The repertoires were made available in a free public database intended to serve as a resource for research on the immune response to SARS-CoV-2. Samples came from the ongoing ImmuneRACE study (first 160 participants) plus 1,254 subjects from 6 global collaborators.

Paper-wide results and their limitations: The quantity of clinical and demographic metadata differed by source and by participant and was supplied without curation.

Collaborating institutions collected whole blood in K2EDTA tubes following their own protocols. Collaborator samples were shipped for TCRbeta analysis as frozen whole blood, isolated PBMCs, or DNA extracted from either sample type. The immunoSEQ Assay, a bias-controlled multiplex PCR, was used to amplify TCRbeta CDR3 regions from genomic DNA. Per the source publication's procedure: Nucleated cell counts per sample were estimated from amplification of reference gene primers within the assay. To quantify the absolute abundance of each unique TCRbeta CDR3 rearrangement, sequence reads were collapsed and filtered. For each sample, productive Simpson clonality was calculated as the square root of Simpson's diversity index across productive rearrangements. This immuneACCESS table, as held by TCRdb, lists in-frame sequences with V and J called but not all clones. Of the missing ones, under half trace to an unresolved V gene in checked studies; the others have no known cause. The DNA gave D and trimming, while V, J and clone size come from that table. Present in this sample are approximately 100,000 clones, 65% to 75% of which were seen just once. Approximately 0.9% of the sample comes from the top ten.

The receptor comes from a human donor with acute or convalescent COVID-19. The donor label of this sample is uncertain. Sequenced material: peripheral blood.

The DNA reads TGTGCCAGCAGACCTCAGGGGGGCAATCAGCCCCAGCATTTT. This encodes CASRPQGGNQPQHF. The chain couples TRBV28 to TRBJ1-5; 7 bases in between match TRBD1. Its CDR3 holds 14 amino acids, cysteine through phenylalanine. Only the CDR3 portion is preserved as DNA: 42 bases, with reading frame beginning at the first base. Trimming takes 6 bases off V and 2 bases off J; junction bases not matched to a gene: 4. As encoded in the germline V gene, CDR1 is MDHEN while CDR2 is SYDVKM.